The T cell receptor beta chain described here comes from a study of blood T cell repertoires in COVID-19. Germline lookup yields CDR1 KGHSH and CDR2 LQKENI. Unmatched junction bases numbered 7, after V lost 3 bases and J lost 0 bases. The length of the CDR3 is 18 residues. TCRdb's copy holds only in-frame clones and misses some; the assay was immunoSEQ multiplex PCR. The profile shows approximately 470,000 clones, roughly 87% of them singletons. Sequenced input: PBMCs or T cells enriched from blood (not recorded which). The receptor comes from a young woman who had recovered from COVID-19. The chain combines TRBV18 with TRBJ2-3, with TRBD2 identical over 12 bases. The CDR3 loop reads CASSPMTSGGGSTDTQYF. The CDR3 DNA is TGTGCCAGCTCACCCATGACTAGCGGGGGAGGTAGCACAGATACGCAGTATTTT.